The 17 T cell receptor beta chains below all came from one sample that was sequenced in a study of blood T cell repertoires in COVID-19. The protocol was immunoSEQ multiplex PCR, while the TCRdb copy is restricted to in-frame clones and leaves out a portion. The table includes around 52,000 clones, approximately 86% detected once. Specimen: peripheral blood. These receptors all come from a woman of 80 years or more with COVID-19, enrolled during active disease.

The chain uses TRBV19 and TRBJ1-2, with 9 bases matching TRBD1. Germline CDR1 LNHDA, CDR2 SQIVND (reference sequence). This CDR3 has 15 residues. V dropped 6 bases and J dropped 7; count of bases not matched to a gene: 12. CDR3 DNA: TGTGCCAGTAGGCGGAGCGGACAGGGGCAGCCTGGCTACACCTTC. Its protein is CASRRSGQGQPGYTF.

The chain couples TRBV19 to TRBJ1-2, with D possibly matching TRBD1 (5 bases). CDR1 and CDR2 (germline): LNHDA, SQIVND (reference sequence). Trimming removed 9 bases at V and 4 bases at J, with 18 bases between. The CDR3 has 14 amino acids. The CDR3 here is CASGHSGQVYGYTF. Written as DNA, the CDR3 is TGTGCCAGCGGACACAGTGGACAAGTCTATGGCTACACCTTC.

The chain is built from TRBV18 and TRBJ2-5; a weak D match, TRBD2 (6 bases). This CDR3 has 15 residues. CDR1 and CDR2 (germline): KGHSH, LQKENI. Trimming removed 0 bases from V and 2 bases from J, with 10 bases in between. The CDR3 spells CASSPPGGRQETQYF. CDR3 DNA sequence: TGTGCCAGCTCACCACCGGGGGGACGACAAGAGACCCAGTACTTC.

V gene TRBV5-1 combines with J gene TRBJ2-5, with TRBD2 matching 8 bases. The V gene's germline CDR1 is SGHRS and CDR2 YFSETQ. The trim removed 2 bases at V and 5 bases at J, leaving 5 bases unmatched. The CDR3 runs to 14 residues. The DNA for the CDR3 is TGCGCCAGCAGCTTCGACCGGGGGGGGGAGACCCAGTACTTC. It codes for CASSFDRGGETQYF.

A few counts support this clone. V usage is TRBV19 and J usage is TRBJ1-5, with D unclear. V lost 1 base and J lost 3, with 13 bases in between. The CDR3 sequence is 16 residues long. CDR1 is LNHDA and CDR2 is SQIVND in the germline V gene (reference sequence). CDR3 in amino acids: CASSIVAAASNQPQHF. CDR3 bases: TGTGCCAGTAGTATAGTGGCGGCGGCCTCCAATCAGCCCCAGCATTTT.

The rearrangement uses TRBV5-1 and TRBJ1-3; perhaps TRBD1 as D (5 bases). Germline loops: CDR1 SGHRS, CDR2 YFSETQ. The CDR3 spans 15 residues. Trimming took off 0 bases at V and 4 bases at J, with 11 bases between the two ends. DNA for the CDR3: TGCGCCAGCAGCTTGGACGGGGCGGGAGGAAACACCATATATTTT. The encoded protein is CASSLDGAGGNTIYF.

This clone was detected only once. The chain recombines TRBV6-2 or TRBV6-3 with TRBJ2-7; possible D gene TRBD2, 6 bases. CDR1 and CDR2 from the germline V gene are MNHEY and SVGEGT. The V gene lost 2 bases and the J gene lost 5 bases, with 10 bases spanning the gap. The CDR3 extends over 13 amino acids. CDR3: CASSYREMDEQYF. In nucleotides, the CDR3 is TGTGCCAGCAGTTACCGGGAGATGGACGAGCAGTACTTC.

This rearrangement joins TRBV7-8 to TRBJ2-3, with 7 bases identical to TRBD2. Germline V gene data show CDR1 as SGHVS and CDR2 as FQNEAQ. With 1 base clipped from V and 1 base from J, the junction kept 5 bases outside the gene matches. The CDR3 runs 16 residues. The CDR3 DNA follows: TGTGCCAGCAGCTTAGTCGCCAGCGGGGGCACAGATACGCAGTATTTT. Its protein product is CASSLVASGGTDTQYF.

This clone came up once. This sample also contains other DNA sequences that code for the same CDR3. The V and J genes are TRBV19 and TRBJ2-2; D is ambiguous. The CDR3 runs to 15 residues. Looked up from germline, CDR1 is LNHDA and CDR2 is SQIVND (reference sequence). V lost 1 base and J lost 0, with 6 bases in between. CDR3 in amino acids: CASSIGQANTGELFF. CDR3 coding DNA: TGTGCCAGTAGTATAGGGCAGGCGAACACCGGGGAGCTGTTTTTT.

This chain uses TRBV9 with TRBJ2-1; 9 positions agree with TRBD2. V lost 4 bases and J lost 6; bases outside the gene matches: 11. Per germline, CDR1 SGDLS and CDR2 YYNGEE. This CDR3 has 16 amino acids. CDR3 sequence reads: CASSPSGAGGGNEQFF. Written as DNA, the CDR3 is TGTGCCAGCAGCCCCTCGGGAGCGGGGGGCGGCAATGAGCAGTTCTTC.

The chain joins TRBV6-1 to TRBJ1-2; 7 bases are shared with TRBD1. Trimming at V came to 1 base and at J to 3 bases, leaving 5 bases not matched to a gene. Germline V gene sequence: CDR1 MNHNS, CDR2 SASEGT. This CDR3 comprises 15 residues. CDR3: CASSEGRDRYYGYTF. The CDR3 nucleotides are TGTGCCAGCAGTGAAGGGAGGGACAGATACTATGGCTACACCTTC.

V gene TRBV15 combines with J gene TRBJ2-1, with D maybe TRBD2 (6 bases). Germline V gene data show CDR1 as LNHNV and CDR2 as YYDKDF (reference sequence). The V gene lost 0 bases and the J gene lost 8 bases, with 11 bases spanning the gap. The CDR3 contains 14 residues. CDR3 protein: CATSRDGGLDEQFF. The CDR3 bases are TGTGCCACCAGCAGAGATGGAGGGTTGGATGAGCAGTTCTTC. Supplemented by reference TRBV15 and TRBJ2-1, the full variable domain reads DAMVIQNPRYQVTQFGKPVTLSCSQTLNHNVMYWYQQKSSQAPKLLFHYYDKDFNNEADTPDNFQSRRPNTSFCFLDIRSPGLGDTAMYLCATSRDGGLDEQFFGPGTRLTVL.

The chain is built from TRBV28 and TRBJ1-3; D remains unclear. The CDR3 runs 15 residues. Germline CDR1 reads MDHEN; CDR2 reads SYDVKM. V was pared by 5 bases and J by 0 bases, with 11 bases between. Here the CDR3 reads CASSLNDNSGNTIYF. CDR3 bases: TGTGCCAGCAGTCTAAACGACAACTCTGGAAACACCATATATTTT.

This chain uses TRBV7-2 with TRBJ1-2, with TRBD1 matching over 7 bases. The trim removed 1 base at V and 7 bases at J, leaving 12 bases unmatched. Germline-derived CDR1 and CDR2 are SGHTA and FQGNSA. The CDR3 covers 16 residues. The CDR3 coding sequence is TGTGCCAGCAGCTTAGGTCATCTTAGGGGGCAAGGTGGCTACACCTTC. Translated: CASSLGHLRGQGGYTF.

V usage is TRBV5-6 and J usage is TRBJ2-5, with D possibly being TRBD1 (7 bases). The germline gives CDR1 SGHDT, CDR2 YYEEEE. The CDR3 runs 16 residues. V was cut by 1 base and J by 3 bases, with 16 bases left in between. CDR3 residues: CASSLLSAGTEETQYF. The CDR3 nucleotides read TGTGCCAGCAGCTTGTTGAGTGCGGGGACAGAAGAGACCCAGTACTTC.

This clone is a singleton in its sample. This chain connects TRBV7-9 to TRBJ1-1; possible D gene TRBD1, 6 bases. CDR3 size: 14 residues. The V gene lost 2 bases and the J gene lost 5 bases, with 12 bases spanning the gap. Looked up from germline, CDR1 is SEHNR and CDR2 is FQNEAQ (reference sequence). This CDR3 is CASSLQGSRTEAFF. In DNA, the CDR3 is TGTGCCAGCAGCTTACAGGGGAGTCGGACTGAAGCTTTCTTT.

This rearrangement joins TRBV6-6 to TRBJ2-5; D might be TRBD1 (5 bases). The CDR3 is 13 residues long. CDR1 is MNHNY, CDR2 SVGAGI, per germline (reference sequence). Trimming removed 2 bases from V and 5 bases from J, with 9 bases in between. In DNA form, the CDR3 reads TGTGCCAGCAGTTACAGACAGAGGGAGACCCAGTACTTC. Residues: CASSYRQRETQYF.